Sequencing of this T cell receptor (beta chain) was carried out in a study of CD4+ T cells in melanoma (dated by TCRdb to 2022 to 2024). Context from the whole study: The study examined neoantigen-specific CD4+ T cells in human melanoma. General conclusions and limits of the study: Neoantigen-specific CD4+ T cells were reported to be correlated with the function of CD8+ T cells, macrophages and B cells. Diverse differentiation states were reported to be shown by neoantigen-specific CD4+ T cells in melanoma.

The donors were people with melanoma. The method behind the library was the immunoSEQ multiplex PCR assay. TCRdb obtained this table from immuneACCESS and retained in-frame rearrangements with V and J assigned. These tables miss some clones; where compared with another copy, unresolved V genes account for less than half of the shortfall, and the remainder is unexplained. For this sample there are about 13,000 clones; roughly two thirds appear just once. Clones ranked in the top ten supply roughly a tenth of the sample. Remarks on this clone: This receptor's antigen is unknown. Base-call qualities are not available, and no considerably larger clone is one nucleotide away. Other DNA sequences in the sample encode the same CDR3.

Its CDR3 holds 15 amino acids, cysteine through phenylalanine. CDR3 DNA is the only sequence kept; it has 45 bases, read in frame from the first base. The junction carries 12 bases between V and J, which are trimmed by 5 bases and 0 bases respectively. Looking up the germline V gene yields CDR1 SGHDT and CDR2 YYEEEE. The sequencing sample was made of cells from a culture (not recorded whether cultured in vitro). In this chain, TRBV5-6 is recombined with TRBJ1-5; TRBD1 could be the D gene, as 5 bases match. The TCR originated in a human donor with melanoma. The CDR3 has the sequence CASSRGTYSNQPQHF. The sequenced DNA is TGTGCCAGCAGTCGCGGGACTTATAGCAATCAGCCCCAGCATTTT.